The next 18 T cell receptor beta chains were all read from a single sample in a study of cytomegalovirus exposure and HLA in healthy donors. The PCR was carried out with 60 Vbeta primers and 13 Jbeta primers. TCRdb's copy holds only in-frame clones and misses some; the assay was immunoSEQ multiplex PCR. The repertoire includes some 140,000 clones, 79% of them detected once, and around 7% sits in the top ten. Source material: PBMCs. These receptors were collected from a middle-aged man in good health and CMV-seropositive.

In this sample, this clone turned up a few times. The CDR3 region has the DNA TGTGCCAGCAGTGACCGGGGTTCTAACTATGGCTACACCTTC. Translating gives CASSDRGSNYGYTF. V gene TRBV6-1 combines with J gene TRBJ1-2; no clear D. Germline CDR1 is MNHNS and CDR2 is SASEGT. V dropped 3 bases and J dropped 0 bases, with 8 bases sitting between them. The CDR3 length is 14 residues.

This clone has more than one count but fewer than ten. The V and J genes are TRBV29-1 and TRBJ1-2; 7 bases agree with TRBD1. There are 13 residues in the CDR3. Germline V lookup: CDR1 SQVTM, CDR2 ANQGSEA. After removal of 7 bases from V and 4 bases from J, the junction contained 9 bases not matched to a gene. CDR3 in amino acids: CSGGGQDTYGYTF. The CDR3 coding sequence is TGCAGCGGGGGAGGACAGGACACCTATGGCTACACCTTC.

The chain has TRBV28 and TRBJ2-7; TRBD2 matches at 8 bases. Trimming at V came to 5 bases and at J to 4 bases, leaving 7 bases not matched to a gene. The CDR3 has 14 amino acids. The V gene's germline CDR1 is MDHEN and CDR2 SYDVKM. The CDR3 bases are TGTGCCAGCAGTCCTCGGACTAGCTGGTACGAGCAGTACTTC. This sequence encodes CASSPRTSWYEQYF.

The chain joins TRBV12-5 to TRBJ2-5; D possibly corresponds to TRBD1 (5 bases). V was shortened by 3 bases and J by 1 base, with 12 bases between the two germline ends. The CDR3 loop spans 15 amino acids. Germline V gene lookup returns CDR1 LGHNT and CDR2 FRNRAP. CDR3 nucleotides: TGTGCTAGTGGTTTTGGGGCTAGGGTCCAAGAGACCCAGTACTTC. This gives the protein CASGFGARVQETQYF.

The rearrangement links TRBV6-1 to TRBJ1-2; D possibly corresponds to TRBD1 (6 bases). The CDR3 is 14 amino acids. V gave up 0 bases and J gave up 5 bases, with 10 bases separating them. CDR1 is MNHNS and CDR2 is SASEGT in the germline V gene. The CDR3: CASSEAWGPYGYTF. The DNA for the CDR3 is TGTGCCAGCAGTGAAGCGTGGGGGCCGTATGGCTACACCTTC.

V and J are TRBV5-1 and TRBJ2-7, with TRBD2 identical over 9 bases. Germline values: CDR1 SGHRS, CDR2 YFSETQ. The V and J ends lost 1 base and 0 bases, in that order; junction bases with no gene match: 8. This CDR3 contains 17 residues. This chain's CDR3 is CASSLLSGSPSSYEQYF. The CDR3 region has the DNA TGCGCCAGCAGCTTGCTTAGCGGGAGCCCCAGCTCCTACGAGCAGTACTTC.

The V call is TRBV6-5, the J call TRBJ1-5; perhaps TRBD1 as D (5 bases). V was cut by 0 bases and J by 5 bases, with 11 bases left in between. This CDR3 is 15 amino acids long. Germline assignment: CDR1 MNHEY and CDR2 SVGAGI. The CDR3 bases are TGTGCCAGCAGTTACTCTCGGGGAGGGGATCAGCCCCAGCATTTT. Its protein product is CASSYSRGGDQPQHF.

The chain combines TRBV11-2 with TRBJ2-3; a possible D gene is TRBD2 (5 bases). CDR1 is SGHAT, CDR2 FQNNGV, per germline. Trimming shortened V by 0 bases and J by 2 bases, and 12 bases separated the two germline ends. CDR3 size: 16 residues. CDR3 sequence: CASSLDPSPNTDTQYF. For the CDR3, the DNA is TGTGCCAGCAGCTTAGATCCTAGCCCGAACACAGATACGCAGTATTTT.

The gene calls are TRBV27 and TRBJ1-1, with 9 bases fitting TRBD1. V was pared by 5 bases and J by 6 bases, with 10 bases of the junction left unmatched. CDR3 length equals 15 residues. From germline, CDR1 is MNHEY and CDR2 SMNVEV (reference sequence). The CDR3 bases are TGTGCCAGCAGTCCCGAGGGACAGGGATTCTCTGAAGCTTTCTTT. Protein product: CASSPEGQGFSEAFF.

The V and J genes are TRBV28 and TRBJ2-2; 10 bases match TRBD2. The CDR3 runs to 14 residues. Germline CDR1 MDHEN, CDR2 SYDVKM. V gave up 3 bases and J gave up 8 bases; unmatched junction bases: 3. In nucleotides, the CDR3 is TGTGCCAGCAGTTTCTCTAGCGGGAGAGGGGAGCTGTTTTTT. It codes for CASSFSSGRGELFF.

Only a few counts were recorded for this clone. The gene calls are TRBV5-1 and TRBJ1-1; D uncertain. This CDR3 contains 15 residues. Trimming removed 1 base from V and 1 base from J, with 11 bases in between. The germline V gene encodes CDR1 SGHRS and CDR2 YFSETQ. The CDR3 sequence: CASSLTAYTNTEAFF. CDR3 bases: TGCGCCAGCAGCTTGACCGCTTACACGAACACTGAAGCTTTCTTT.

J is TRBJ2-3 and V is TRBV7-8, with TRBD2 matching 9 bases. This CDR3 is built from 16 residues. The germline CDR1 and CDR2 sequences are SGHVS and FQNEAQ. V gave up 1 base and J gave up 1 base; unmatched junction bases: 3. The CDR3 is CASSLERLAGTDTQYF. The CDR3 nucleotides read TGTGCCAGCAGCTTAGAAAGACTAGCGGGCACAGATACGCAGTATTTT.

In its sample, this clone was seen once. The CDR3 reads CASRVTGRSYEQYF. The DNA of the CDR3 is TGTGCCAGCAGGGTGACAGGGAGGTCCTACGAGCAGTACTTC. The chain has TRBV2 and TRBJ2-7, with D possibly matching TRBD1 (7 bases). CDR1 is SNHLY and CDR2 is FYNNEI in the germline V gene. Trimming took 6 bases from V and 1 from J, leaving 13 bases between them. The CDR3 sequence is 14 residues long.

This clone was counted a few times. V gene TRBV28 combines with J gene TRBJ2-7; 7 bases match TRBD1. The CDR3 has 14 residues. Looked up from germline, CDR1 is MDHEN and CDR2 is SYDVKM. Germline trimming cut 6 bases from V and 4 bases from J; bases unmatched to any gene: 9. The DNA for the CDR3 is TGTGCCAGCAGACGTCCGGGACAGTATTACGAGCAGTACTTC. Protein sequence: CASRRPGQYYEQYF.

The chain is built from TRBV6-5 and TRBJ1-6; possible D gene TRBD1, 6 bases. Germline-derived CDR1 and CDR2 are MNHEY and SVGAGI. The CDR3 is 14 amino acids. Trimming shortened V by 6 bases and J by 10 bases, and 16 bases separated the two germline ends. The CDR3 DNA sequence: TGTGCCAGCAGACAACAGGGTACGGGGTCACCCCTCCACTTT. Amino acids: CASRQQGTGSPLHF.

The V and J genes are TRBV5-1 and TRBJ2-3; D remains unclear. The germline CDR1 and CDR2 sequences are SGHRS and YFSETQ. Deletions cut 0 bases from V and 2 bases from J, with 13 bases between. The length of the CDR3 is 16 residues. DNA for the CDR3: TGCGCCAGCAGCTTGGATTCGTCAGGTCTCACAGATACGCAGTATTTT. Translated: CASSLDSSGLTDTQYF.

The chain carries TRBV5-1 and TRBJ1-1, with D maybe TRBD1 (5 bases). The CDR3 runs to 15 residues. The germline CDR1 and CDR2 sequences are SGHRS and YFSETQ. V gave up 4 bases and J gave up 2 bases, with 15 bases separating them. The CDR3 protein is CASSPSGDSNTEAFF. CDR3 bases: TGCGCCAGCAGCCCAAGCGGGGACTCTAACACTGAAGCTTTCTTT.

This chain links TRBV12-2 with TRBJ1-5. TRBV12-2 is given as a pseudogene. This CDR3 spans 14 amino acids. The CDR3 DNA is TGTGCAAGTCGCCCCAAAGTGTGCGATCAGCCCCAGCATTTT. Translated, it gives CASRPKVCDQPQHF.